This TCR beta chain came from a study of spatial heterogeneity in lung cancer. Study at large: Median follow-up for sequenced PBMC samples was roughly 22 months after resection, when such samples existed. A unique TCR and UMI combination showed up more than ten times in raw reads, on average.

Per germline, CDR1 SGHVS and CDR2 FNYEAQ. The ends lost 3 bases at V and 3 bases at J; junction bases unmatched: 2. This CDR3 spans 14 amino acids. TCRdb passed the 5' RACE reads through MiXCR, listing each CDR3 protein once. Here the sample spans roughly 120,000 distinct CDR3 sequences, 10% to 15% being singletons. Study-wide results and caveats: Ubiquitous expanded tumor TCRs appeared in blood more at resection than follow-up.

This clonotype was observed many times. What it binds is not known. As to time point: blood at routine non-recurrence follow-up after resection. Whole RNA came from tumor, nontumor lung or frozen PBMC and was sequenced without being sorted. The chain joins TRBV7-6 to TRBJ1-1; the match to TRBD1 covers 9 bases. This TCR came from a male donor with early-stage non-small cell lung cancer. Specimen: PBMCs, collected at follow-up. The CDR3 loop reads CASSLGQGDTEAFF. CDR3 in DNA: TGTGCCAGCAGCTTGGGACAGGGAGACACTGAAGCTTTCTTT.